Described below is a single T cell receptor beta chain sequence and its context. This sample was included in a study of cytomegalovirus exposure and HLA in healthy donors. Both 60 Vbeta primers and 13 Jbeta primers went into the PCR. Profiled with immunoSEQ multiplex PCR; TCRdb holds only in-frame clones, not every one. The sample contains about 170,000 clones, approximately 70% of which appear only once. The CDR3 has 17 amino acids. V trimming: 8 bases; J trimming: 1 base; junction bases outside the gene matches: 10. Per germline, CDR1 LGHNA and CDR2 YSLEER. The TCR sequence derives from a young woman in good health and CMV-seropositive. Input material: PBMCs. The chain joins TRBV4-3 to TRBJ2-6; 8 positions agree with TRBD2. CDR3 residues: CASSPGGGASGANVLTF. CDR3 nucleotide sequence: TGCGCCAGCTCCCCGGGGGGGGGCGCATCTGGGGCCAACGTCCTGACTTTC.